This is a list of T cell receptor beta chains from one sample in a study of T cells in Graves' hyperthyroidism and ophthalmopathy. TCRdb re-called the multiplex PCR reads through MiXCR, storing one row per CDR3 protein. The sample consists of around 250,000 distinct CDR3 sequences, 14% to 15% of them appearing once. The sequenced sample consisted of blood. All receptors derive from a woman aged 40 to 50 with Graves' hyperthyroidism that later progressed to Graves' ophthalmopathy. CDR3s include the opening cysteine and the closing phenylalanine or tryptophan. D genes are given only for firm matches. Some rows have no size entry. The others give once, few or many, or a class for an expanded clone.

>-|many|TRBJ2-4|14|TRBV11-1
CASSSGEAKNIQYF
TGTGCCAGCAGTTCAGGGGAAGCCAAAAACATTCAGTACTTC
>TRBD2|many|TRBJ2-2|14|TRBV27
CASSTGLATGELFF
TGTGCCAGCAGTACAGGACTAGCGACCGGGGAGCTGTTTTTT
>-|many|TRBJ2-7|15|TRBV4-1
CASSPRAPSSYEQYF
TGCGCCAGCAGCCCCCGGGCGCCAAGCTCCTACGAGCAGTACTTC
>-|few|TRBJ2-5|14|TRBV19
CASSIGRALETQYF
TGTGCCAGTAGTATCGGCAGGGCCCTAGAGACCCAGTACTTC
>-|-|TRBJ2-5|14|TRBV9
CASSVGAYQETQYF
TGTGCCAGCAGCGTAGGTGCTTACCAAGAGACCCAGTACTTC
>TRBD1|-|TRBJ2-2|15|TRBV7-9
CPSSLGQVNTGELFF
TGTCCCAGCAGCTTGGGACAGGTGAATACCGGGGAGCTGTTTTTT
>-|many|TRBJ1-1|13|TRBV2
CASREAGYTEAFF
TGTGCCAGCAGAGAAGCAGGGTACACTGAAGCTTTCTTT
>-|many|TRBJ2-1|16|TRBV28
CASSPMGLGTRNEQFF
TGTGCCAGCAGTCCTATGGGACTGGGCACAAGGAATGAGCAGTTCTTC
>-|few|TRBJ2-7|14|TRBV18
CASSTGLNHYEQYF
TGTGCCAGCTCAACAGGGCTAAATCACTACGAGCAGTACTTC
>-|few|TRBJ1-1|17|TRBV19
CASSIPGKRKGNTEAFF
TGTGCCAGTAGTATTCCAGGGAAGCGGAAGGGGAACACTGAAGCTTTCTTT
>TRBD2|few|TRBJ2-2|18|TRBV5-1
CASSLGPSGRINTGELFF
TGCGCCAGCAGCTTGGGTCCTAGCGGGAGGATCAACACCGGGGAGCTGTTTTTT
>-|many|TRBJ2-7|14|TRBV27
CASSSGTTVYEQYF
TGTGCCAGCAGTTCCGGGACAACGGTATACGAGCAGTACTTC
>-|many|TRBJ2-1|14|TRBV6-2/TRBV6-3
CASSYSGRYNEQFF
TGTGCCAGCAGTTACTCAGGGCGGTACAATGAGCAGTTCTTC
>-|many|TRBJ2-3|15|TRBV6-1
CASSSRGEITDTQYF
TGTGCCAGCAGTTCCAGGGGCGAAATCACAGATACGCAGTATTTT
>TRBD1|-|TRBJ1-6|17|TRBV15
CATSRDYPGQGTSPLHF
TGTGCCACCAGCAGAGATTACCCCGGACAGGGTACTTCACCCCTCCACTTT
>TRBD1|many|TRBJ1-2|13|TRBV3-1
CASSQLGQGGYTF
TGTGCCAGCAGCCAACTAGGACAGGGTGGCTACACCTTC
>-|-|TRBJ1-3|16|TRBV5-6
CASSFWQTHSGNTIYF
TGTGCCAGCAGCTTTTGGCAGACGCACTCTGGAAACACCATATATTTT
>-|many|TRBJ2-3|13|TRBV12-3/TRBV12-4
CASRTRGTDTQYF
TGTGCCAGCAGAACCCGAGGGACAGATACGCAGTATTTT
>-|few|TRBJ1-2|13|TRBV30
CAWSRDGNYGYTF
TGTGCCTGGAGTAGGGACGGGAACTATGGCTACACCTTC
>-|many|TRBJ2-3|15|TRBV10-3
CAISAPQEGTDTQYF
TGTGCCATCAGTGCGCCCCAGGAGGGCACAGATACGCAGTATTTT
>TRBD1|many|TRBJ2-3|16|TRBV11-3
CASSTGTGRFTDTQYF
TGTGCCAGCAGCACCGGGACAGGGCGGTTCACAGATACGCAGTATTTT
>TRBD1|many|TRBJ1-1|15|TRBV20-1
CSARTGGLANAEAFF
TGCAGTGCTCGAACAGGGGGCCTCGCCAACGCTGAAGCTTTCTTT
>-|many|TRBJ1-1|14|TRBV5-1
CASRKGSLNTEAFF
TGCGCCAGCAGGAAGGGCAGCCTGAACACTGAAGCTTTCTTT
>TRBD2|many|TRBJ2-3|16|TRBV10-2
CASSVGLAGGTDTQYF
TGCGCCAGCAGTGTAGGACTAGCGGGAGGCACAGATACGCAGTATTTT
>-|many|TRBJ2-1|14|TRBV30
CAWRKGDYYNEQFF
TGTGCCTGGAGGAAGGGGGATTACTACAATGAGCAGTTCTTC
>-|once|TRBJ2-7|14|TRBV7-8
CASSSGKIHYEQYF
TGTGCCAGCAGCTCGGGGAAAATTCATTACGAGCAGTACTTC
>TRBD2|many|TRBJ2-1|13|TRBV10-3
CAITGLVPNEQFF
TGTGCCATCACGGGACTAGTTCCGAATGAGCAGTTCTTC
>-|few|TRBJ2-1|16|TRBV7-9
CASSPQDGSSYNEQFF
TGTGCCAGCAGCCCACAGGACGGGAGCTCCTACAATGAGCAGTTCTTC
>-|many|TRBJ2-4|14|TRBV6-1
CASKTRRGKNIQYF
TGTGCCAGCAAAACCAGGCGGGGTAAAAACATTCAGTACTTC
>-|few|TRBJ1-6|14|TRBV10-3
CAISESVNNSPLHF
TGTGCCATCAGTGAGTCCGTCAACAATTCACCCCTCCACTTT
>TRBD2|many|TRBJ2-1|17|TRBV3-1
CASSRPVLAGSYNEQFF
TGTGCCAGCAGCCGCCCTGTCCTAGCGGGGTCCTACAATGAGCAGTTCTTC
>TRBD1|-|TRBJ1-4|16|TRBV28
CASSGTGTGAEEKLFF
TGTGCCAGCAGTGGCACCGGGACAGGGGCCGAAGAAAAACTGTTTTTT
>-|many|TRBJ2-3|15|TRBV11-2
CASSVSGLGTDTQYF
TGTGCCAGCAGCGTTAGCGGTCTTGGCACAGATACGCAGTATTTT
>TRBD1|few|TRBJ1-2|18|TRBV4-1
CASSQDFVGAGGNYGYTF
TGCGCCAGCAGCCAAGATTTTGTCGGGGCAGGGGGAAACTATGGCTACACCTTC
>-|few|TRBJ1-1|16|TRBV4-2
CASSQEGQGRNTEAFF
TGTGCCAGCAGCCAAGAGGGGCAGGGGCGGAACACTGAAGCTTTCTTT
>TRBD2|many|TRBJ2-5|16|TRBV5-1
CASSLMASGTAETQYF
TGCGCCAGCAGCTTGATGGCTAGCGGGACCGCGGAGACCCAGTACTTC
>TRBD2|many|TRBJ2-1|15|TRBV10-3
CAISENGLDGNEQFF
TGTGCCATCAGTGAGAACGGACTAGACGGGAATGAGCAGTTCTTC
>TRBD2|-|TRBJ2-1|16|TRBV7-8
CASSSPGLAGYNEQFF
TGTGCCAGCAGCTCCCCCGGACTAGCGGGATACAATGAGCAGTTCTTC
>-|-|TRBJ2-5|15|TRBV6-1
CASSEFGRSQETQYF
TGTGCCAGCAGTGAGTTTGGGCGCAGTCAAGAGACCCAGTACTTC
>-|many|TRBJ1-2|13|TRBV28
CASIRTATYGYTF
TGTGCCAGCATTCGTACAGCGACCTATGGCTACACCTTC
>-|once|TRBJ2-7|12|TRBV10-2
CASSESWREQYF
TGCGCCAGCAGTGAGTCCTGGAGGGAGCAGTACTTC
>-|once|TRBJ2-7|13|TRBV11-2
CASSSEGLYEQYF
TGTGCCAGCAGCTCAGAGGGACTTTACGAGCAGTACTTC
>TRBD2|many|TRBJ2-1|17|TRBV4-1
CASSLLVAGGPGNEQFF
TGCGCCAGCAGCCTCCTAGTAGCGGGAGGGCCTGGGAATGAGCAGTTCTTC
>TRBD2|-|TRBJ2-7|15|TRBV7-9
CASSLAAGAPPTQYF
TGTGCCAGCAGCCTTGCAGCGGGAGCCCCCCCGACGCAGTACTTC
>-|many|TRBJ2-5|12|TRBV28
CASSFRMETQYF
TGTGCCAGCAGTTTCCGCATGGAGACCCAGTACTTC
>TRBD1|many|TRBJ2-2|16|TRBV11-2
CASSSPGGQGVGELFF
TGTGCCAGCAGCTCCCCTGGGGGACAGGGAGTGGGGGAGCTGTTTTTT
>-|-|TRBJ2-3|15|TRBV19
CASRGVGTSTDTQYF
TGTGCCAGTAGAGGGGTTGGCACCAGCACAGATACGCAGTATTTT
>-|few|TRBJ2-7|14|TRBV6-1
CASSQSRGEYEQYF
TGTGCCAGCAGCCAATCCAGGGGGGAGTACGAGCAGTACTTC
>-|many|TRBJ1-4|17|TRBV15
CATSRVRLSIEKEKLFF
TGTGCCACCAGCAGAGTGCGTCTCTCGATAGAGAAAGAAAAACTGTTTTTT
>-|many|TRBJ2-6|14|TRBV12-3/TRBV12-4
CASRDNSGANVLTF
TGTGCCAGCAGGGACAACTCTGGGGCCAACGTCCTGACTTTC
>TRBD1|many|TRBJ1-1|14|TRBV29-1
CSVARTGENTEAFF
TGCAGCGTCGCCCGGACAGGGGAGAACACTGAAGCTTTCTTT
>-|-|TRBJ2-3|13|TRBV28
CASRVGSTDTQYF
TGTGCCAGCAGAGTAGGGAGCACAGATACGCAGTATTTT
>TRBD1|many|TRBJ1-5|16|TRBV6-1
CASSESDRDGNQPQHF
TGTGCCAGCAGTGAAAGCGACAGGGATGGCAATCAGCCCCAGCATTTT